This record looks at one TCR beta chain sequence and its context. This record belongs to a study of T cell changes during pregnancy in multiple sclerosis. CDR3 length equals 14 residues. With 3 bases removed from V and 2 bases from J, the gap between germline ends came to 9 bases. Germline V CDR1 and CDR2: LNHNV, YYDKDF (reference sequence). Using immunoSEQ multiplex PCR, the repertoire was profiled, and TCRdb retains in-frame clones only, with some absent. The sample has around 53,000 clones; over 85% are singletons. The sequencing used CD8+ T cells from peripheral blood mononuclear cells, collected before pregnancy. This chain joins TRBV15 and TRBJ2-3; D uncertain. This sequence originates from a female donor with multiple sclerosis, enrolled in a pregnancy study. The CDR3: CATSSEELTDTQYF. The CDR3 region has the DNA TGTGCCACCAGCAGCGAGGAGCTCACAGATACGCAGTATTTT.